The sample holds many counts of the clone carrying this T cell receptor (beta chain). Its target is unknown. In the study's own analysis: The authors used CDR3 differences across clinicopathological groups to build a distant-metastasis classifier for papillary thyroid cancer. TCRdb recomputed clones from the PCR reads via MiXCR. These V and J calls are TCRdb output, not the study's own analysis. The sample lists about 6,100 clones; 33% were seen once. This sample stems from a study of metastatic and nonmetastatic thyroid tumors. Study-level information: Samples came from malignant and benign thyroid patients, and repertoires were compared across blood and tumor or nodule tissue. General study results and limits: Malignant thyroid tumors reportedly had TCR beta diversity that was significantly higher than in benign nodules, in blood and tumor.

Germline CDR1 reads DFQATT; CDR2 reads SNEGSKA (reference sequence). This CDR3 is 14 amino acids long. Trimming removed 4 bases at V and 0 bases at J, with 11 bases between. Patients were all untreated before their thyroid surgery. This TCR was recovered from a male donor with papillary thyroid cancer or a benign thyroid nodule (not recorded which). Some clones in this sample may be carry-over from other donors' samples. The chain links TRBV20-1 to TRBJ2-3; D could derive from TRBD1 or TRBD2 (6 bases each). Sequencing input: adjacent normal tissue. For the CDR3, the DNA is TGCAGTGCTATCTCGGGGGCTAGCACAGATACGCAGTATTTT. It translates to CSAISGASTDTQYF.